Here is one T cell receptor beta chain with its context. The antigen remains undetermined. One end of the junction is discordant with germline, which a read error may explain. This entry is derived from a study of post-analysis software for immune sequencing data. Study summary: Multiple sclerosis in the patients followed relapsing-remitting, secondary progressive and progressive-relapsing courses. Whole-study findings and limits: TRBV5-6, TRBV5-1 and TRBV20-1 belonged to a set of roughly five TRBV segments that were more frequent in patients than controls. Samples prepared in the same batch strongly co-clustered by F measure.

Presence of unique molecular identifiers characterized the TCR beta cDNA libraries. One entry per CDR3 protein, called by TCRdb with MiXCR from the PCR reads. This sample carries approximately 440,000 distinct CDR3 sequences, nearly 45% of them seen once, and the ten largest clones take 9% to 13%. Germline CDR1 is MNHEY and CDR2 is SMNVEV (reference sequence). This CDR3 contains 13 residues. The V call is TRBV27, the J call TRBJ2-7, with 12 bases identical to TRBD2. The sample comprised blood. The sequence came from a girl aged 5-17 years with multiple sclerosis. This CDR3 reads CASRTSGAYEQYF. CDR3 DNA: TGCGCCAGCAGGACTAGCGGGGCCTACGAGCAGTACTTC.